Detailed here is one T cell receptor beta chain. Assay: immunoSEQ multiplex PCR; the TCRdb copy retains only in-frame clones and omits some. The table shows 650,000 to 950,000 clones, with approximately 83% occurring only once. The data derive from a study of shared T cell receptors in the human thymus. V lost 0 bases, J lost 4 bases, and 14 bases lay in between. The CDR3 runs to 16 residues. Germline lookup yields CDR1 SGHRS and CDR2 YFSETQ. These same data were also listed under a study on human thymus T cells. That paper states: Each of the donors was a healthy Finnish infant who was undergoing open corrective cardiac surgery for congenital heart defects. In corrective heart surgery, resections were taken, and these provided the thymus tissue. V and J gene usage appeared biased in thymic and blood repertoires. Related work found strong thymic repertoire overlap between unrelated individuals.

Sequenced input: thymocytes. This receptor was taken from a girl under three years old with a congenital heart defect. V usage is TRBV5-1 and J usage is TRBJ1-5, with D possibly TRBD1 on 6 matching bases. CDR3 amino acids: CASSLAQGVWNQPQHF. The CDR3 DNA reads TGCGCCAGCAGCTTGGCACAGGGAGTGTGGAATCAGCCCCAGCATTTT.